Here is one T cell receptor (beta chain) with its context. What it binds is not known. This entry belongs to a study of follicular helper T cells after annual influenza vaccination. Study information: Sampling occurred days 0, 7 and 28 after each influenza vaccination.

Study-wide results and caveats: Yearly vaccinations repeatedly recalled conserved clonotypes in ICOS+CD38+ cTfh.

The CDR3 is made up of 15 amino acids. Germline V gene lookup returns CDR1 SGHTA and CDR2 FQGNSA. V gave up 1 base and J gave up 3 bases, with 11 bases separating them. Some clones are missing from TCRdb's copy, which holds only in-frame ones; the method was immunoSEQ multiplex PCR. The table records nearly 15,000 clones, around 85% of them present only once. Noted time point: 2014-2015 season, 7 days after vaccination. Between about 40 and 100 mL of blood was drawn per time point. Non-naive CD4+CXCR5+PD-1+ cTfh were sorted into ICOS+CD38+ and ICOS-CD38- fractions. This receptor was obtained from an adult who received the influenza vaccine. The material was CXCR5+ CD38- circulating T follicular helper cells from blood, obtained 7 days after influenza vaccination. Described subset: circulating Tfh, non-naive CD4+CXCR5+PD-1+ (ICOS+CD38+ or ICOS-CD38-). The rearrangement uses TRBV7-2 and TRBJ2-3; possible D gene TRBD2, 6 bases. As DNA, the CDR3 is TGTGCCAGCAGCTTAGGGTACGGGAGTACAGATACGCAGTATTTT. Translation gives CASSLGYGSTDTQYF.